The clone carrying this TCR beta chain was detected ten times or more. Its antigen is unidentified. There are 17 residues in the CDR3. Germline V gene lookup returns CDR1 MDHEN and CDR2 SYDVKM. V gave up 4 bases and J gave up 2 bases; unmatched junction bases: 8. TCRdb ran MiXCR on the 5' RACE reads and lists one entry per CDR3 protein. The sample lists roughly 220,000 distinct CDR3 sequences, over 9.5% occurring once. The data belong to a study of CD8 T cells in ankylosing spondylitis. Whole-study findings and limits: Those disease-linked clones were CD8+; they were also relatively rare in peripheral blood. According to the report, clones linked to the disease were significantly enriched in matched synovial fluid samples taken from ankylosing spondylitis patients.

The receptor was derived from a male donor with ankylosing spondylitis or in good health (not recorded which). The sequenced material came from blood, either unsorted or a sorted T cell fraction (not recorded which). The chain carries TRBV28 and TRBJ2-3; TRBD2 matches 11 bases. CDR3 amino acids: CASSSGDSGGATDTQYF. The DNA for the CDR3 is TGTGCCAGCAGTTCGGGCGATAGCGGGGGGGCCACAGATACGCAGTATTTT. Combining the CDR3 with reference TRBV28 and TRBJ2-3 gives the whole variable domain DVKVTQSSRYLVKRTGEKVFLECVQDMDHENMFWYRQDPGLGLRLIYFSYDVKMKEKGDIPEGYSVSREKKERFSLILESASTNQTSMYLCASSSGDSGGATDTQYFGPGTRLTVL.